Below, one T cell receptor (beta chain) is given with its context. The antigen remains unidentified. This entry is derived from a study of cytomegalovirus exposure and HLA in healthy donors. General observations from the study: An Asian-associated ancestry cluster reportedly showed fewer N-insertions than the approximately 630-donor mean in a later analysis. The study listed roughly 150 cytomegalovirus-associated TCR beta chains.

With 60 Vbeta and 13 Jbeta primers, the PCR was carried out. Sequencing used immunoSEQ multiplex PCR; TCRdb keeps in-frame clones, though not all of them. The sample contains fewer than 250,000 clones, 70% to 75% of which appear only once. This CDR3 comprises 13 residues. V gave up 5 bases and J gave up 13 bases, with 20 bases separating them. In germline, CDR1 is SGHAT, CDR2 FQNNGV. In nominal health when sampled, donors likely had unrecorded immune exposures nonetheless. The chain employs TRBV11-2 and TRBJ2-5; D is unclear. The sequence came from a woman aged 25 to 45 in good health and CMV-seropositive. Specimen: PBMCs. The CDR3 bases are TGTGCCAGCAGCCCCCGACCGATGGATCGAGGGTACTTC. Residues: CASSPRPMDRGYF.